A single T cell receptor (beta chain) is shown here with its context. Antigen specificity is unknown. Trimming cost V 2 bases and J 4 bases, with 9 bases left between them. The CDR3 totals 13 residues. Germline values: CDR1 MNHEY, CDR2 SMNVEV (reference sequence). The entry originates in a study of lymphopenia after photon versus proton radiotherapy. Whole-study findings and limits: In patients who died, overall survival fell as post-nadir TCR diversity dropped more.

Repertoires were generated with immunoSEQ multiplex PCR, while TCRdb's copy carries only in-frame clones and drops some. This sample yields 150,000 to 200,000 clones, of which 80% to 90% are seen a single time; around 4.5% belongs to the top ten. This sequence joins TRBV27 and TRBJ2-7, with a weak D call TRBD1 (5 bases). The origin of this receptor is a man in his forties or fifties with gastric cancer. The starting material was peripheral blood, obtained from a patient treated with photon-based radiotherapy. CDR3 DNA: TGTGCCAGCAGTTTAACTGGACAATACGAGCAGTACTTC. Amino acids: CASSLTGQYEQYF.